What follows are 21 T cell receptor beta chains derived from one specimen sequenced in a study of tumor and adjacent non-tumor tissue in lung cancer. No cell sorting was done before RNA was extracted from the tissue. More than 3 cm separated this lung sample from the edge of the tumor. The library came from three nested PCR rounds adapted from ARM-PCR protocols. From the multiplex PCR reads, TCRdb called clonotypes with MiXCR, one entry per CDR3 protein. The profile shows some 68,000 distinct CDR3 sequences, about 77% of them singletons. Source material: distant non-tumor lung tissue. These receptor sequences come from a man aged 55-75 years with non-small cell lung cancer.

Details on this clonotype: The junction and the germline gene differ at one end; a read error may be behind it. The chain has TRBV7-6 and TRBJ1-1; D ambiguous. The germline gives CDR1 SGHVS, CDR2 FNYEAQ. This CDR3 region has 13 residues. For the CDR3, the DNA is TGTGTCAGCAGCTTAGACCTTGGCACTGAAGCTTTCTTT. It encodes CVSSLDLGTEAFF.

This clonotype turned up a few times. This chain links TRBV28 with TRBJ2-1, with 8 positions matching TRBD2. CDR1 and CDR2 from the germline V gene are MDHEN and SYDVKM. V trimming: 3 bases; J trimming: 15 bases; junction bases outside the gene matches: 28. The CDR3 extends over 19 amino acids. The CDR3 loop is CASSFEGTGLAGSYNERFF. CDR3 coding DNA: TGTGCCAGCAGTTTTGAAGGGACCGGATTAGCGGGAAGCTACAATGAGAGGTTCTTC.

This chain joins TRBV11-2 and TRBJ1-1; D is possibly TRBD1 (6 bases). Germline loops: CDR1 SGHAT, CDR2 FQNNGV. CDR3 length: 15 amino acids. V was clipped by 6 bases and J by 6 bases, with 20 bases between them. CDR3 residues: CASSMGLNRDAEAFF. For the CDR3, the DNA is TGTGCCAGCAGTATGGGCTTGAACAGGGATGCTGAAGCTTTCTTT.

This clonotype was detected only a few times. Just one base apart from a much larger clone, this may be a read error. The rearrangement joins TRBV20-1 to TRBJ2-5; 13 nucleotides match TRBD2. The CDR3 loop spans 14 amino acids. The germline V gene encodes CDR1 DFQATT and CDR2 SNEGSKA (reference sequence). The chain's CDR3 is CSAGTSGIQETQHF. The CDR3 bases are TGCAGTGCTGGGACTAGCGGGATCCAAGAGACCCAGCACTTC.

For this clonotype: This may come from a read error, since a much larger clone is one base off. V usage is TRBV30 and J usage is TRBJ2-3; the D gene could be TRBD1 or TRBD2 (5 bases each). The ends were cut back, 2 bases at V and 3 bases at J, with 15 bases in the middle. The CDR3 contains 15 residues. Germline V gene lookup returns CDR1 GTSNPN and CDR2 SVGIG (reference sequence). This CDR3 is CAWSYGRERTDTQYF. In nucleotides, the CDR3 is TGTGCCTGGAGTTATGGCAGGGAGAGGACAGATACGCAGTATTTT.

A note on this clonotype: A much larger clone lies one base from this, so it may be a read error. The V gene is TRBV5-1, the J gene TRBJ2-7; 8 bases map to TRBD2. The CDR3 is 14 amino acids. The germline V gene encodes CDR1 SGHRS and CDR2 YFSETQ. The ends lost 2 bases at V and 8 bases at J; junction bases unmatched: 9. The CDR3 region is CASSLAGVSNKQYF. In nucleotides, the CDR3 is TGCGCCAGCAGCTTAGCGGGAGTGTCCAACAAGCAGTACTTC.

This chain connects TRBV4-1 to TRBJ2-1; possibly TRBD2 for D (5 bases). V was pared by 10 bases and J by 3 bases, with 28 bases between. Germline loops: CDR1 MGHRA, CDR2 YSYEKL. There are 18 residues in the CDR3. The CDR3: CANSQSPVGAANYNEQFF. The CDR3 DNA sequence: TGCGCCAACAGTCAATCCCCCGTTGGAGCGGCTAACTACAATGAGCAGTTCTTC.

The table lists this clonotype with a count of one. One end of the junction is discordant with germline, which a read error may explain. The chain joins TRBV6-1 to TRBJ2-1, with TRBD2 matching over 14 bases. Looked up from germline, CDR1 is MNHNS and CDR2 is SASEGT. This CDR3 is 19 amino acids long. The CDR3, as DNA: TGTGCCAGCAGTGAACCGGGACTAGCGGGAGTTGTGGGATACATTGAGCGGTTCTTC. Encoded protein: CASSEPGLAGVVGYIERFF.

As regards this clonotype: The conserved phenylalanine or tryptophan is not found at the CDR3 terminus, so this likely reflects a read error. The chain recombines TRBV29-1 with TRBJ1-1; 7 bases are shared with TRBD1. J gave up 6 bases and V 7 bases, and 11 bases lay outside the gene matches. The germline gives CDR1 SQVTM, CDR2 ANQGSEA. There are 13 residues in the CDR3. Here the CDR3 DNA reads TGCAGCGCCACGGCAGGGGGGGACGCTGAAGCTTTCCTT. It codes for CSATAGGDAEAFL.

Worth noting for this clonotype: The missing conserved phenylalanine or tryptophan at the end of this CDR3 makes a read error likely. The rearrangement joins TRBV28 to TRBJ2-1; D unclear. Germline lookup yields CDR1 MDHEN and CDR2 SYDVKM. The CDR3 has 14 residues. The CDR3 region is CASSPSGAYYEQFL. CDR3 nucleotides: TGTGCCAGCAGTCCTAGTGGTGCCTACTATGAGCAGTTCTTA.

Notes on this clonotype: An end of the junction differs from the germline gene, which may be a read error. This chain links TRBV6-2 or TRBV6-3 with TRBJ2-2; 8 bases map to TRBD2. CDR1 MNHEY and CDR2 SVGEGT come from the germline V gene. This CDR3 spans 15 amino acids. The CDR3 reads CASTSSGRNTGELFF. The CDR3 bases are TGTGCCAGCACTTCAAGCGGGAGAAACACTGGGGAGCTGTTCTTT.

For this clonotype: At one end the junction does not follow the germline gene, possibly because of a read error. This chain connects TRBV12-3 or TRBV12-4 to TRBJ1-2, with D possibly TRBD1 on 5 matching bases. The CDR3 length is 12 residues. CDR3 region: CVSSRQSYGYTF. CDR3 nucleotides: TGTGTCAGCAGCAGACAGTCCTATGGTTACACCTTC.

Comment on this clonotype: As the CDR3 is not closed by the conserved phenylalanine or tryptophan, this likely results from a read error. The genes are TRBV24-1 and TRBJ1-5; D uncertain. The CDR3 runs 13 residues. CDR1 is KGHDR, CDR2 SFDVKD, per germline. V lost 9 bases and J 1 base, leaving 9 bases between the germline ends. CDR3 sequence (DNA): TGTGCCACCCAACACGAAAGCAATCAGCCCCAGCATTCT. The encoded protein is CATQHESNQPQHS.

This clonotype was detected many times. The chain employs TRBV12-3 or TRBV12-4 and TRBJ2-1, with a possible D match to TRBD1 (5 bases). V shed 3 bases and J shed 9 bases, with 12 bases lying between them. CDR3 length: 13 amino acids. The CDR3 sequence is CASSFGARGEQFF. The CDR3 DNA follows: TGTGCCAGCAGTTTTGGGGCAAGGGGTGAGCAGTTCTTC.

Worth noting for this clonotype: One end of the junction varies from germline; a read error may be responsible. The chain links TRBV11-2 to TRBJ2-7; D gene uncertain. This CDR3 region has 14 residues. Germline loops: CDR1 SGHAT, CDR2 FQNNGV. This chain's CDR3 is CASSLDKGRCEHYF. CDR3 coding DNA: TGTGCCAGCAGCTTAGACAAGGGTCGCTGCGAGCACTACTTC.

This clonotype was detected only a few times. A much larger clone differs from this one at a single base, so this may be a read error. The chain is built from TRBV5-4 and TRBJ2-3; D might be TRBD1 or TRBD2, each matching 5 bases. The CDR3 runs to 12 residues. Germline V CDR1 and CDR2: SGHNT, YYREEE (reference sequence). Trimming left V 8 bases short and J 6 bases short, with 13 bases between. CDR3 amino acids: CARTNGTDTQYF. CDR3 sequence (DNA): TGTGCCAGAACGAATGGGACCGATACGCAGTATTTT.

On this clonotype: At one end the junction does not follow the germline gene, possibly because of a read error. V and J are TRBV11-1 and TRBJ2-2; tentative D call: TRBD2 (5 bases). CDR1 SGHAT and CDR2 FQDESV come from the germline V gene (reference sequence). The CDR3 is 14 residues long. CDR3: CAGSYTSDTRELFF. The CDR3 DNA is TGTGCCGGCAGCTACACTAGTGACACCAGGGAGCTGTTTTTT.

Of note for this clonotype: Mismatch with germline at one junction end may stem from a read error. This chain connects TRBV11-2 to TRBJ2-1, with 10 nucleotides matching TRBD2. CDR1 and CDR2 from the germline V gene are SGHAT and FQNNGV. The CDR3 has 15 amino acids. The CDR3 loop reads CDSGLETSGIDEKFF. In DNA form, the CDR3 reads TGTGACAGCGGCTTAGAAACTAGCGGGATCGATGAGAAGTTCTTC.

This rearrangement joins TRBV20-1 to TRBJ2-3, with a tentative D call TRBD1 (6 bases). Trimming removed 6 bases from V and 15 bases from J, with 28 bases in between. This CDR3 is built from 14 residues. Germline CDR1 and CDR2: DFQATT and SNEGSKA (reference sequence). CDR3 loop: CSAQGTGPGDTHYF. The CDR3 nucleotides read TGCAGTGCCCAGGGGACGGGGCCCGGAGATACACACTATTTT.

With regard to this clonotype: One end of the junction varies from germline; a read error may be responsible. This chain connects TRBV13 to TRBJ1-3; D perhaps matches TRBD1 (5 bases). Germline V gene lookup returns CDR1 PRHDT and CDR2 FYEKMQ (reference sequence). This CDR3 region has 14 residues. The CDR3 DNA is TGTGCAAGCAGCCCCGACAGCTCTGGAAACACCATATATTTT. Translation: CASSPDSSGNTIYF.

Turning to this clonotype: This clone may be a read error of a much larger clone one base away. The chain recombines TRBV2 with TRBJ2-1, with 13 bases lining up with TRBD2. The CDR3 extends over 15 amino acids. Germline loops: CDR1 SNHLY, CDR2 FYNNEI. CDR3 amino acids: CASRPGLAGLNEQLF. In DNA, the CDR3 is TGTGCCAGCAGACCGGGACTAGCGGGACTCAATGAGCAGTTATTC.